This paragraph reports one T cell receptor (beta chain). Its antigen is as yet unknown. A second PCR of about 7 to 11 cycles used a sample-barcoded 5' primer and a J-beta primer mix. TCRdb passed the 5' RACE reads through MiXCR, listing each CDR3 protein once. The repertoire consists of 1,500,000 or so distinct CDR3 sequences, with roughly 43% occurring once and the leading ten covering under 5%. The data stem from a study of blood T cells in healthy people across ages. Study conclusions and caveats: Diversity of TCR beta per million T cells declined in a roughly linear way with age.

Germline V gives CDR1 LGHDT, CDR2 YNNKEL (reference sequence). The CDR3 contains 18 residues. J lost 8 bases, V lost 0 bases, and 16 bases had no gene match. Sample: blood. This chain joins TRBV3-1 and TRBJ2-1, with TRBD2 matching 7 bases. The TCR sequence derives from a woman aged 18 to 35 in good health. The CDR3 spells CASSQDVWDGGFRYEQFF. CDR3 sequence (DNA): TGTGCCAGCAGCCAAGATGTTTGGGACGGGGGGTTTAGGTATGAGCAGTTCTTC.